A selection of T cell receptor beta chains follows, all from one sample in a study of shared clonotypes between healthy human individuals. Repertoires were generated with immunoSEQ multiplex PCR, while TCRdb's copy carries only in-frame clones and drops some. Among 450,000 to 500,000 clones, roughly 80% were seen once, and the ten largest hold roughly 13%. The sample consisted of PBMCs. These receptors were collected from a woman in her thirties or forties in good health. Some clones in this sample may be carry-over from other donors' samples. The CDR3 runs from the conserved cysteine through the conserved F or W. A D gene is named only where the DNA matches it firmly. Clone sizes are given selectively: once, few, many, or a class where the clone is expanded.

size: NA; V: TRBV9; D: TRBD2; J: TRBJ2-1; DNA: TGTGCCAGCAGCACTTTTGGGACTAGCGGTAGTGAGCAGTTCTTC; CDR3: CASSTFGTSGSEQFF
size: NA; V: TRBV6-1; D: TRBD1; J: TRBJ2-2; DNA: TGTGCCAGCAGGTGGGACAGGGGCTTCACCGGGGAGCTGTTTTTT; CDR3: CASRWDRGFTGELFF
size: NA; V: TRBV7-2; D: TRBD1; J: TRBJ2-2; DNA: TGTGCCAGCAAATCCGGGACAGGAGGGTCCGGGGAGCTGTTTTTT; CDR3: CASKSGTGGSGELFF
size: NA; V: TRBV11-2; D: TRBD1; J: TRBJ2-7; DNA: TGTGCCAGCAGCCCCGACAGGGGGCATTCCTACGAGCAGTACTTC; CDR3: CASSPDRGHSYEQYF
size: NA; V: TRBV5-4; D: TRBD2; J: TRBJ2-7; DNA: TGTGCCAGCAGAGCGGGAGGAAGGTACGAGCAGTACTTC; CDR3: CASRAGGRYEQYF
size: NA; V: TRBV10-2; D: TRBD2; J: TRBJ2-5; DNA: TGCGCCAGCAGTGCCGGACTAGCGGGAGTAGGGGAGACCCAGTACTTC; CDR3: CASSAGLAGVGETQYF
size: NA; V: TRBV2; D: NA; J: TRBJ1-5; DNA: TGTGCCAGCACGGGGGGGTTCCAGCCCCAGCATTTT; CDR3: CASTGGFQPQHF
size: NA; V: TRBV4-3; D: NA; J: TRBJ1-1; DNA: TGCGCCAGCAGCCAAGATTCAGGGTCAAGGACTGAAGCTTTCTTT; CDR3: CASSQDSGSRTEAFF
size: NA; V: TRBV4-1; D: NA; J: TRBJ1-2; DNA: TGCGCCAGCAGCCAACTCTACAGGGTTTATGGCTACACCTTC; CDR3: CASSQLYRVYGYTF
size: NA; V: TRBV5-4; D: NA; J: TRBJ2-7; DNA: TGTGCCAGCAGCTTGTATTGGGGGGAGCAGTACTTC; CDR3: CASSLYWGEQYF
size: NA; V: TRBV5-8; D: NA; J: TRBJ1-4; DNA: TGTGCCAGCAGCTTGAGGCCCGGGGGAGAAAAACTGTTTTTT; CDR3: CASSLRPGGEKLFF
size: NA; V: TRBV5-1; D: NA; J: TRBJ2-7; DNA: TGCGCCAGCAGCTTTCTGGGGGCGAGGTACGAGCAGTACTTC; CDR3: CASSFLGARYEQYF
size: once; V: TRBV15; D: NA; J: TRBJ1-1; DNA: TGTGCCACCAGCAGAGATCGGGGAAGTATGAACACTGAAGCTTTCTTT; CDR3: CATSRDRGSMNTEAFF
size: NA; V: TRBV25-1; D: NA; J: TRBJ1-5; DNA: TGTGCCAGCGGGGGGGGGCAGGGCGGTCAGCCCCAGCATTTT; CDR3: CASGGGQGGQPQHF
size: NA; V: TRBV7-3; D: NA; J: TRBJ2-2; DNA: TGTGCCAGCGGCAAGGGAACGAACACCGGGGAGCTGTTTTTT; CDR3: CASGKGTNTGELFF
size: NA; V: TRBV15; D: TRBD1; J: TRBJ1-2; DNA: TGTGCCACCAGCAGAGGTACAGGGGGCCGACCCTATGGCTACACCTTC; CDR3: CATSRGTGGRPYGYTF
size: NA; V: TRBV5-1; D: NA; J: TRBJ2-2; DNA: TGCGCCAGCAGCTTCGGGGACGGCGCGAACACCGGGGAGCTGTTTTTT; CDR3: CASSFGDGANTGELFF
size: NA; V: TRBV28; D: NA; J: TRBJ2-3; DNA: TGTGCCAGCAGTTTCTCAGGGGCTAGCGGAATGGAAGATACGCAGTATTTT; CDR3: CASSFSGASGMEDTQYF
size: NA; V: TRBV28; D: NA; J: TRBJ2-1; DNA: TGTGCCAGCAGTTCCCCTCGGAATGAGCAGTTCTTC; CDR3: CASSSPRNEQFF
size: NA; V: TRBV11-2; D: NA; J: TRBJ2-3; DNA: TGTGCCAGCAGCTTAGATTTGGTGGCGGCAAAACCGAATACGCAGTATTTT; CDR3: CASSLDLVAAKPNTQYF
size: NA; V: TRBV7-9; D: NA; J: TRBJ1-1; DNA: TGTGCCAGCAGCTTAGTGGCGGCGACGGCTGAAGCTTTCTTT; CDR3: CASSLVAATAEAFF
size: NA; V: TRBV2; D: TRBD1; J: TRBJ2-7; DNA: TGTGCCAGCAGAAGGGACAGGGCCCTCTACGAGCAGTACTTC; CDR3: CASRRDRALYEQYF
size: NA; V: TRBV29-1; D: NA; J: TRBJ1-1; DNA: NA; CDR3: CSVASGASNTEALF
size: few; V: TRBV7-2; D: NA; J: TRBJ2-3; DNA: TGTGCCAGCAGCTACCTAGGTGTCGCAGATACGCAGTATTTT; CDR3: CASSYLGVADTQYF
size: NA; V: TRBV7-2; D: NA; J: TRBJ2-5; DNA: TGTGCCAGCAGCTTGGCTAGGGGTTCAGAGACCCAGTACTTC; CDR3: CASSLARGSETQYF
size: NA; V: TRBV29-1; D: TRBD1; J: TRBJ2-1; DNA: TGCAGCGTTGGTAGCAGGGGGTCCTACAATGAGCAGTTCTTC; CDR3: CSVGSRGSYNEQFF
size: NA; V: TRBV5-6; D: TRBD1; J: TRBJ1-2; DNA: TGTGCCAGCAGCTCTTGGACCGGGACAGGCCTCGTGGGCTACACCTTC; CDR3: CASSSWTGTGLVGYTF
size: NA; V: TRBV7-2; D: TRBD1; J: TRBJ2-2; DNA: TGTGCCAGCAGCTTATTTCCGGACAGGACCGCCGGGGAGCTGTTTTTT; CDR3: CASSLFPDRTAGELFF
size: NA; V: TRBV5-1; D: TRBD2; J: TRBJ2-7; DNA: TGCGCCAGCAGCCCGACTAGCGGGAGCTCCTACGAGCAGTACTTC; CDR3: CASSPTSGSSYEQYF